Listed below are T cell receptor beta chains from one sample, sequenced in a study of blood T cell repertoires in COVID-19. Method: immunoSEQ multiplex PCR; TCRdb's copy keeps in-frame clones and lacks some. The sample carries 250,000 to 350,000 clones, almost 90% recorded once. Sequencing input: PBMCs or T cells enriched from blood (not recorded which). These receptors all come from a woman aged 18-35 years with acute COVID-19. CDR3s include the opening cysteine and the closing phenylalanine or tryptophan. D genes are given only for firm matches. Rows give clone size only sometimes, using once, few, many, or a class for an expanded clone.

d_gene	v_gene	j_gene	abundance	CDR3aa	CDR3nt
TRBD2	TRBV27	TRBJ2-7	.	CASSPGLADPLEQYF	TGTGCCAGCAGTCCGGGACTAGCGGATCCCTTGGAGCAGTACTTC
.	TRBV18	TRBJ1-2	once	CASSAGRDYGYTF	TGTGCCAGCTCCGCGGGAAGGGACTATGGCTACACCTTC
TRBD1	TRBV6-5	TRBJ1-6	.	CASSKDRADSPLHF	TGTGCCAGCAGTAAGGACAGGGCTGATTCACCCCTCCACTTT
.	TRBV25-1	TRBJ1-1	.	CASSEDRVRGTEAFF	TGTGCCAGCAGTGAGGATAGGGTTCGGGGCACTGAAGCTTTCTTT
.	TRBV5-6	TRBJ1-1	.	CASSFLGGVITEAFF	TGTGCCAGCAGCTTTCTCGGGGGGGTCATCACTGAAGCTTTCTTT
.	TRBV2	TRBJ2-3	once	CASLSRGDYTDTQYF	TGTGCCAGCCTCTCTAGGGGGGACTACACAGATACGCAGTATTTT
TRBD2	TRBV25-1	TRBJ2-1	.	CASSPPLAGVHEDEQFF	TGTGCCAGCAGCCCCCCACTAGCGGGAGTTCATGAGGATGAGCAGTTCTTC
TRBD1	TRBV19	TRBJ1-1	.	CASSRAQTGFNTEAFF	TGTGCCAGTAGTAGGGCCCAGACAGGGTTCAACACTGAAGCTTTCTTT
TRBD1	TRBV5-1	TRBJ2-5	.	CASSPASTGLETQYF	TGCGCCAGCAGCCCCGCATCGACAGGGTTGGAGACCCAGTACTTC
TRBD1	TRBV29-1	TRBJ1-3	.	CSVDRGSAGNTIYF	TGCAGCGTAGACAGGGGATCGGCTGGAAACACCATATATTTT
.	TRBV27	TRBJ2-2	.	CASSSPRVLRAGELFF	TGTGCCAGCAGTTCACCCCGGGTCCTGAGAGCCGGGGAGCTGTTTTTT
TRBD1	TRBV3-1/TRBV3-2	TRBJ2-7	.	CASSPTGQPLIEQYF	TGTGCCAGCAGTCCTACGGGACAGCCTCTAATTGAGCAGTACTTC
.	TRBV6-5	TRBJ1-2	.	CASKTGTGYTF	TGTGCCAGCAAGACAGGTACCGGCTACACCTTC
.	TRBV7-3	TRBJ1-2	.	CASSFREGDGYTF	TGTGCCAGCAGCTTTCGCGAGGGGGATGGCTACACCTTC
.	TRBV18	TRBJ2-6	.	CASSPGLSGANVLTF	TGTGCCAGCTCACCGGGGCTCTCTGGGGCCAACGTCCTGACTTTC
TRBD1	TRBV6-2/TRBV6-3	TRBJ2-5	.	CASSYRLGTAQETQYF	TGTGCCAGCAGTTACCGTCTCGGGACAGCACAAGAGACCCAGTACTTC
TRBD1	TRBV12-3/TRBV12-4	TRBJ2-1	.	CASSLGQLNEQFF	TGTGCCAGCAGTTTGGGACAGCTGAATGAGCAGTTCTTC
TRBD1	TRBV3-1/TRBV3-2	TRBJ2-5	.	CASSHRSRDRGQKQETQYF	TGTGCCAGCAGCCATCGGTCCCGGGACAGGGGACAAAAACAAGAGACCCAGTACTTC
.	TRBV2	TRBJ2-1	.	CALRGGNEQFF	TGTGCACTCAGGGGTGGGAATGAGCAGTTCTTC
.	TRBV12-3/TRBV12-4	TRBJ1-2	.	CASILSYGYTF	TGTGCCAGCATCCTCTCCTATGGCTACACCTTC
TRBD1	TRBV19	TRBJ2-1	many	CASSSTGTGINEQFF	TGTGCCAGTAGTTCCACCGGGACAGGGATTAATGAGCAGTTCTTC
TRBD1	TRBV5-1	TRBJ1-2	.	CASSLLGQGAYGYTF	TGCGCCAGCAGCTTGTTGGGGCAGGGGGCGTATGGCTACACCTTC
.	TRBV28	TRBJ1-2	.	CSAGDYGYTF	TGTTCGGCGGGGGACTATGGCTACACCTTC
TRBD1	TRBV28	TRBJ1-1	.	CASSSLGTGVTEAFF	TGTGCCAGCAGTTCCTTAGGGACAGGGGTCACTGAAGCTTTCTTT
TRBD2	TRBV11-2	TRBJ2-1	.	CASSEGLAGTGEQFF	TGTGCCAGCAGCGAGGGACTAGCGGGGACCGGCGAGCAGTTCTTC